These 9 T cell receptor beta chains originate from one sample sequenced in a study of metastatic and nonmetastatic thyroid tumors. Via MiXCR, TCRdb re-called the PCR reads. The sample yields over 45,000 clones, under 30% seen once. Each patient came to thyroid surgery without any prior treatment (of any kind). Sample: blood. The receptors derive from a male donor with papillary thyroid cancer or a benign thyroid nodule (not recorded which). Some clones in this sample may be carry-over from other donors' samples.

This clone was recorded at least ten times. The chain employs TRBV5-5 and TRBJ2-5; TRBD1 matches at 11 bases. The CDR3 length is 15 residues. Germline V CDR1 and CDR2: SGHKS, YYEKEE (reference sequence). With V trimmed by 4 bases and J by 4 bases, 6 bases remained unmatched. CDR3 region: CASSGGTGGAETQYF. The DNA of the CDR3 is TGTGCCAGCAGCGGGGGGACAGGGGGTGCAGAGACCCAGTACTTC.

This CDR3 reads CASSLATSTDTQYF. The DNA of the CDR3 is TGCGCCAGCAGCCTTGCTACTAGCACAGATACGCAGTATTTT. This sequence joins TRBV5-1 and TRBJ2-3; the D is unclear. The CDR3 consists of 14 residues. The germline CDR1 and CDR2 sequences are SGHRS and YFSETQ. V was cut by 4 bases and J by 0 bases, with 9 bases left in between.

There are many counts of this clone. The chain has TRBV2 and TRBJ1-2; no definite D call. Germline CDR1 SNHLY, CDR2 FYNNEI. This CDR3 is 14 amino acids long. The V and J ends lost 3 bases and 3 bases respectively, with 11 bases between them. CDR3 in amino acids: CASSEGRTDYGYTF. CDR3 DNA: TGTGCCAGCAGTGAGGGCAGAACTGACTATGGCTACACCTTC.

The table lists this clone with many counts. The rearrangement uses TRBV2 and TRBJ1-4, with 8 bases aligning to TRBD1. Germline CDR1 SNHLY, CDR2 FYNNEI. Germline trimming cut 3 bases from V and 0 bases from J; bases unmatched to any gene: 15. The CDR3 consists of 20 residues. The CDR3 is CASSDPQGGIVGATNEKLFF. CDR3 in DNA: TGTGCCAGCAGTGACCCACAGGGGGGGATCGTGGGCGCAACTAATGAAAAACTGTTTTTT.

This clone has a count of ten or more. This chain links TRBV5-1 with TRBJ1-2; tentatively, D is TRBD1 (6 bases). The germline V gene encodes CDR1 SGHRS and CDR2 YFSETQ. V dropped 4 bases and J dropped 1 base, with 14 bases sitting between them. The length of the CDR3 is 15 residues. For the CDR3, the DNA is TGCGCCAGCAGCGACATGTCAGGGGATAACTATGGCTACACCTTC. Its translation is CASSDMSGDNYGYTF.

The chain has TRBV11-2 and TRBJ2-7; D possibly corresponds to TRBD1 (5 bases). The germline CDR1 and CDR2 sequences are SGHAT and FQNNGV. V was pared by 5 bases and J by 6 bases, with 20 bases between. The CDR3 runs to 15 residues. The CDR3 sequence is CASSALGSQRGEQYF. The CDR3 DNA reads TGTGCCAGCAGCGCTCTCGGGTCTCAAAGGGGCGAGCAGTACTTC.

There are many counts of this clone. The J gene is TRBJ2-1, the V gene TRBV3-1; 7 bases agree with TRBD1. Germline assignment: CDR1 LGHDT and CDR2 YNNKEL (reference sequence). The trim removed 7 bases at V and 10 bases at J, leaving 7 bases unmatched. The CDR3 runs 12 residues. The CDR3 sequence: CASNTGVGEQFF. CDR3 nucleotide sequence: TGTGCCAGCAATACAGGGGTGGGGGAGCAGTTCTTC.

This clone was detected ten times or more. The chain employs TRBV2 and TRBJ1-2, with D hard to call. The length of the CDR3 is 13 residues. Looked up from germline, CDR1 is SNHLY and CDR2 is FYNNEI. Trimming stripped 11 bases from V and 0 bases from J, with 13 bases between. CDR3 in amino acids: CARSVRANYGYTF. The CDR3 nucleotides are TGTGCCCGGAGCGTCCGAGCTAACTATGGCTACACCTTC.

There are a few counts of this clone. At one end, the junction sequence differs from germline, possibly due to a read error. V gene TRBV6-1 combines with J gene TRBJ2-7, with TRBD1 matching over 10 bases. The CDR3 sequence is 12 residues long. CDR1 and CDR2 from the germline V gene are MNHNS and SASEGT. The chain's CDR3 is CASRTGGYEQYF. DNA of the CDR3: TGCGCCAGCAGGACAGGGGGCTACGAGCAGTACTTC.